The 22 T cell receptor beta chains below come from one sample, sequenced in a study of blood T cell repertoires in COVID-19. TCRdb keeps only in-frame clones here, not all; method: immunoSEQ multiplex PCR. The table has approximately 240,000 clones, about 93% seen once; the top ten hold around 2%. Specimen: PBMCs or T cells enriched from blood (not recorded which). The receptors originated from a woman younger than 35 who had recovered from COVID-19.

This chain joins TRBV24-1 and TRBJ1-2, with 7 bases aligning to TRBD1. CDR3 length: 14 amino acids. J gave up 8 bases and V 4 bases, and 9 bases lay outside the gene matches. Germline V gene data show CDR1 as KGHDR and CDR2 as SFDVKD. For the CDR3, the DNA is TGTGCCACCAGTGAGTCCGACAGGGTCGGAGGCTACACCTTC. Amino acid sequence: CATSESDRVGGYTF.

The chain couples TRBV3-1 (or the pseudogene TRBV3-2) to TRBJ2-3; D not resolved. This CDR3 has 12 residues. The germline V and J ends were trimmed by 3 bases and 4 bases, with 5 bases remaining between them. Germline CDR1 reads LGHDT; CDR2 reads YNNKEL (reference sequence). The CDR3 loop is CASSHLADTQYF. The CDR3 DNA reads TGTGCCAGCAGCCACCTAGCAGATACGCAGTATTTT.

The chain combines TRBV4-2 with TRBJ1-3; tentatively, D is TRBD1 (5 bases). Trimming shortened V by 0 bases and J by 6 bases, and 6 bases separated the two germline ends. The germline CDR1 and CDR2 sequences are LGHNA and YNFKEQ. CDR3 size: 13 residues. The CDR3, as DNA: TGTGCCAGCAGCCAAGACAGGGTAAACACCATATATTTT. Amino acid sequence: CASSQDRVNTIYF.

A word on this clone: The sample has other DNA sequences that encode this CDR3 too. The chain is built from TRBV5-1 and TRBJ2-2; D perhaps matches TRBD2 (5 bases). Germline CDR1 and CDR2: SGHRS and YFSETQ. The length of the CDR3 is 15 residues. Trimming left V 0 bases short and J 3 bases short, with 9 bases between. The CDR3 region is CASSLAGSDTGELFF. The CDR3 DNA sequence: TGCGCCAGCAGCTTGGCTGGGAGTGACACCGGGGAGCTGTTTTTT.

There are a few counts of this clone. This chain connects TRBV11-2 to TRBJ1-2, with D uncertain. Germline V gives CDR1 SGHAT, CDR2 FQNNGV. This CDR3 has 14 amino acids. Deletions cut 5 bases from V and 0 bases from J, with 10 bases between. The DNA for the CDR3 is TGTGCCAGCAGCCCCGTCGCTACTAACTATGGCTACACCTTC. Its protein is CASSPVATNYGYTF.

CDR3 in amino acids: CASSYYQGYGYTF. The DNA for the CDR3 is TGTGCCAGCAGTTACTATCAGGGGTACGGCTACACCTTC. The chain joins TRBV6-5 to TRBJ1-2; possibly TRBD1 for D (6 bases). There are 13 residues in the CDR3. Germline CDR1 MNHEY, CDR2 SVGAGI. V was pared by 1 base and J by 8 bases, with 11 bases between.

V usage is TRBV5-6 and J usage is TRBJ2-3, with TRBD2 as a possible D gene (5 bases). Deletions cut 0 bases from V and 2 bases from J, with 10 bases between. The CDR3 length is 15 residues. Looked up from germline, CDR1 is SGHDT and CDR2 is YYEEEE. CDR3 bases: TGTGCCAGCAGCTTGGTAGGACTCTACACAGATACGCAGTATTTT. It is translated as CASSLVGLYTDTQYF.

This chain joins TRBV9 and TRBJ1-2; 9 nucleotides line up with TRBD1. This CDR3 region has 16 residues. The J segment lost 6 bases and the V segment lost 3 bases, leaving 12 bases of the junction unmatched. CDR1 is SGDLS, CDR2 YYNGEE, per germline. CDR3 DNA: TGTGCCAGCAGCGGAAACCGGGACAGGGCCTACCATGGCTACACCTTC. Its translation is CASSGNRDRAYHGYTF.

With respect to this clone: The sample contains more than one DNA sequence encoding this CDR3. This rearrangement joins TRBV28 to TRBJ1-5; TRBD1 is a possible D gene (5 bases). Germline V gene sequence: CDR1 MDHEN, CDR2 SYDVKM. Trimming cost V 3 bases and J 0 bases, with 6 bases left between them. There are 14 residues in the CDR3. As DNA, the CDR3 is TGTGCCAGCAGTTTGGGGGGTAGCAATCAGCCCCAGCATTTT. Encoded protein: CASSLGGSNQPQHF. The full variable domain, with the rest looked up from reference TRBV28 and TRBJ1-5, is DVKVTQSSRYLVKRTGEKVFLECVQDMDHENMFWYRQDPGLGLRLIYFSYDVKMKEKGDIPEGYSVSREKKERFSLILESASTNQTSMYLCASSLGGSNQPQHFGDGTRLSIL.

The chain has TRBV27 and TRBJ2-7; D is perhaps TRBD1 (5 bases). Germline loops: CDR1 MNHEY, CDR2 SMNVEV (reference sequence). CDR3 size: 14 residues. V lost 8 bases, J lost 5 bases, and 19 bases lay in between. The CDR3 bases are TGTGCCAGCGGGGCAGGCGGCTCCATCCACGAGCAGTACTTC. Translation: CASGAGGSIHEQYF.

This chain joins TRBV18 and TRBJ1-2, with TRBD1 identical over 9 bases. V was clipped by 4 bases and J by 8 bases; unmatched bases: 5. Germline V gene lookup returns CDR1 KGHSH and CDR2 LQKENI. This CDR3 is built from 13 residues. The CDR3 DNA is TGTGCCAGCTCACGGGACAGGGAAGTAGGCTACACCTTC. The encoded protein is CASSRDREVGYTF.

This clone has just a few counts. The chain carries TRBV6-5 and TRBJ2-7; a possible D gene is TRBD1 (6 bases). CDR1 and CDR2 from the germline V gene are MNHEY and SVGAGI. V shed 6 bases and J shed 7 bases, with 16 bases lying between them. This CDR3 region has 13 residues. CDR3 amino acids: CASSASQGWEQYF. The CDR3 coding sequence is TGTGCCAGCAGCGCTTCACAGGGATGGGAGCAGTACTTC.

V usage is TRBV4-3 and J usage is TRBJ1-2; D unresolved. The CDR3 spans 15 residues. Germline-derived CDR1 and CDR2 are LGHNA and YSLEER. The V and J ends lost 0 bases and 3 bases respectively, with 11 bases between them. The CDR3 sequence: CASSQDLSVYYGYTF. As DNA, the CDR3 is TGCGCCAGCAGCCAAGATCTCTCGGTATACTATGGCTACACCTTC.

The gene calls are TRBV7-9 and TRBJ1-1; D not certain. From germline, CDR1 is SEHNR and CDR2 FQNEAQ (reference sequence). The V and J ends lost 5 bases and 4 bases respectively, with 14 bases between them. The CDR3 sequence is 14 residues long. CDR3 sequence (DNA): TGTGCCAGCAGCGATTACGGCCGGGGCACTGAAGCTTTCTTT. This translates into CASSDYGRGTEAFF. The full variable domain, rest sourced from reference TRBV7-9 and TRBJ1-1, is DTGVSQNPRHKITKRGQNVTFRCDPISEHNRLYWYRQTLGQGPEFLTYFQNEAQLEKSRLLSDRFSAERPKGSFSTLEIQRTEQGDSAMYLCASSDYGRGTEAFFGQGTRLTVV.

J is TRBJ2-5 and V is TRBV29-1, with TRBD1 identical over 7 bases. With 8 bases clipped from V and 5 bases from J, the junction kept 17 bases outside the gene matches. The CDR3 extends over 15 amino acids. Germline CDR1 and CDR2: SQVTM and ANQGSEA. CDR3 in amino acids: CSTRRATGVRETQYF. For the CDR3, the DNA is TGCAGCACCCGCCGGGCCACAGGGGTCCGGGAGACCCAGTACTTC.

J is TRBJ2-2 and V is TRBV12-3 or TRBV12-4; D possibly corresponds to TRBD2 (5 bases). The length of the CDR3 is 13 residues. Trimming pared 2 bases from V and 8 bases from J, leaving 9 bases between. CDR3 nucleotides: TGTGCCAGCAGTTTACGGGGTTGGGGGGAGCTGTTTTTT. This sequence encodes CASSLRGWGELFF.

This rearrangement joins TRBV9 to TRBJ1-1; TRBD1 agrees at 7 bases. The CDR3 runs 15 residues. Germline assignment: CDR1 SGDLS and CDR2 YYNGEE. V dropped 3 bases and J dropped 7; count of bases not matched to a gene: 12. CDR3 region: CASSEKTGPIHEAFF. CDR3 DNA: TGTGCCAGCAGCGAAAAGACAGGGCCTATACATGAAGCTTTCTTT.

The CDR3 here is CSVGGWNEQYF. The DNA for the CDR3 is TGCAGCGTCGGCGGCTGGAACGAGCAGTACTTC. The rearrangement links TRBV29-1 to TRBJ2-7; D is unresolved. Germline lookup yields CDR1 SQVTM and CDR2 ANQGSEA. V was trimmed by 6 bases and J by 5 bases, leaving 11 bases between them. This CDR3 is built from 11 residues.

This chain joins TRBV29-1 and TRBJ2-1, with 7 bases that match TRBD1. Germline assignment: CDR1 SQVTM and CDR2 ANQGSEA. The CDR3 spans 10 residues. The J segment lost 6 bases and the V segment lost 7 bases, leaving 0 bases of the junction unmatched. CDR3 region: CSAGGNEQFF. The CDR3 coding sequence is TGCAGCGCAGGGGGCAATGAGCAGTTCTTC.

CDR3: CASSARRTGVSQPQHF. In DNA form, the CDR3 reads TGTGCCAGCAGCGCCCGAAGGACAGGGGTATCACAGCCCCAGCATTTT. The chain employs TRBV21-1 and TRBJ1-5; the DNA was not compared with TRBD1, the D call given in the table. TRBV21-1 is described as a pseudogene. The CDR3 has 16 residues.

The chain couples TRBV27 to TRBJ2-7, with 7 bases aligning to TRBD1. The CDR3 spans 15 residues. Per germline, CDR1 MNHEY and CDR2 SMNVEV (reference sequence). V lost 5 bases to trimming and J lost 3 bases; unmatched junction nucleotides: 10. The CDR3 DNA reads as TGTGCCAGCAGTCCCCAGACAGGGACGGACTACGAGCAGTACTTC. Translated, it gives CASSPQTGTDYEQYF.

This rearrangement joins TRBV29-1 to TRBJ1-1; 7 bases align to TRBD1. Germline trimming cut 3 bases from V and 5 bases from J; bases unmatched to any gene: 3. The CDR3 is 12 amino acids. Germline V CDR1 and CDR2: SQVTM, ANQGSEA. For the CDR3, the DNA is TGCAGCGTTGACAGGGGGTGGACTGAAGCTTTCTTT. As protein: CSVDRGWTEAFF. The entire variable domain, with the rest obtained from reference TRBV29-1 and TRBJ1-1, is as follows: SAVISQKPSRDICQRGTSLTIQCQVDSQVTMMFWYRQQPGQSLTLIATANQGSEATYESGFVIDKFPISRPNLTFSTLTVSNMSPEDSSIYLCSVDRGWTEAFFGQGTRLTVV.